The clone carrying this T cell receptor beta chain came up a few times. Its antigen is undetermined. The record originates from a study of T-cell memory formation after mild COVID-19. The CDR3 has 13 residues. Germline CDR1 is LNHDA and CDR2 is SQIVND (reference sequence). Trimming removed 3 bases from V and 2 bases from J, with 8 bases in between. In TCRdb, the 5' RACE reads were re-called with MiXCR into one record per CDR3 protein. Altogether about 250,000 distinct CDR3 sequences are present, less than 20% being singletons, with the ten largest covering under 2.5%. General study findings and limits: Contracting clones, day 15 to 85, had balanced CD4/CD8, and later expanders favored CD4+.

This chain connects TRBV19 to TRBJ2-7; D remains ambiguous. The receptor comes from an adult woman who had mild COVID-19 (a few samples of this study predate the infection). Cell type and time point are not known. The specimen was PBMCs or a T cell subset sorted from them (not recorded which). This CDR3 reads CASSILPAYEQYF. As DNA, the CDR3 is TGTGCCAGTAGTATTCTCCCTGCCTACGAGCAGTACTTC.